The sequence of this T cell receptor beta chain was determined in a study of blood T cell repertoires in COVID-19. Assay: immunoSEQ multiplex PCR; the TCRdb copy retains only in-frame clones and omits some. The sample comprises a few hundred thousand clones, 75% to 90% of which are singletons, and 13% rests with the top ten. While infection was still active, Seattle patients were enrolled and then followed longitudinally. Details on this clone: This CDR3 is also generated by other DNA sequences in the sample.

The germline CDR1 and CDR2 sequences are SGHRS and YFSETQ. The CDR3 is 13 amino acids. Trimming stripped 0 bases from V and 4 bases from J, with 7 bases between. This TCR was recovered from an older woman with COVID-19, enrolled during active disease. The sequencing input was peripheral blood. The rearrangement links TRBV5-1 to TRBJ1-2, with no clear D. The CDR3 sequence is CASSLEGGYGYTF. The DNA for the CDR3 is TGCGCCAGCAGCTTGGAAGGCGGCTATGGCTACACCTTC.